The next 2 T cell receptor beta chains were all read from a single sample in a study of T cells after yellow fever vaccination. MiXCR, applied by TCRdb to the 5' RACE reads, yields one record per CDR3 protein. Found here are some 390,000 distinct CDR3 sequences, under 20% of them singletons; the top ten hold about 18%. Material: PBMCs, obtained before the yellow fever booster vaccination. The receptors derive from a man aged 18 to 30 who received the YFV17D yellow fever vaccine.

This chain connects TRBV18 to TRBJ2-3; no clear D. Trimming removed 0 bases from V and 1 base from J, with 8 bases in between. Germline V gene lookup returns CDR1 KGHSH and CDR2 LQKENI. The CDR3 sequence is 15 residues long. The CDR3 region is CASSPPSAGTDTQYF. The CDR3, as DNA: TGTGCCAGCTCACCACCTTCGGCCGGCACAGATACGCAGTATTTT.

This clonotype was observed a few times. The chain recombines TRBV4-3 with TRBJ2-3; D not resolved. The CDR3 has 15 amino acids. V was pared by 1 base and J by 1 base, with 9 bases between. In germline, CDR1 is LGHNA, CDR2 YSLEER. The CDR3 DNA sequence: TGCGCCAGCAGCCAAGGTCCGGCGGGCACAGATACGCAGTATTTT. The encoded protein is CASSQGPAGTDTQYF.